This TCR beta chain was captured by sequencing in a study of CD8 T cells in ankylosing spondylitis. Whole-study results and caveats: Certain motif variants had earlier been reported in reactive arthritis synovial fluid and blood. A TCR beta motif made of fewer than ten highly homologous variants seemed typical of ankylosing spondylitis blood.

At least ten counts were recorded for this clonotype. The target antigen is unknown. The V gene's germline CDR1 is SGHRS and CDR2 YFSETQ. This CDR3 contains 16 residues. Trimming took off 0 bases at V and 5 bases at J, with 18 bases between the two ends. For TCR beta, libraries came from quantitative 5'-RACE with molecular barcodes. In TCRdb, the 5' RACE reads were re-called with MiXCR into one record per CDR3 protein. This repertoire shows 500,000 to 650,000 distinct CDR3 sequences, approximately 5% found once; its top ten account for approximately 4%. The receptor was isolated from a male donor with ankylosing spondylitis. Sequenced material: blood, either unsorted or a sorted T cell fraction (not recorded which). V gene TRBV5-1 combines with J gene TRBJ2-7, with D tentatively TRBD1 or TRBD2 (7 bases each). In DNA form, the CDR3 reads TGCGCCAGCAGCTTGGGCCGGGGAGGGGGCAAAAACGAGCAGTACTTC. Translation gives CASSLGRGGGKNEQYF.